The TCR beta chain described here comes from a study of blood T cell repertoires in COVID-19. On the study more broadly: PBMCs, B-cell-depleted T cells, or T cells were the source of the cDNA or gDNA that made up the material.

Cohort placement rested on clinical history that participants reported themselves. Sequencing was performed with immunoSEQ multiplex PCR; in TCRdb, only in-frame clones are kept and a portion is missing. The sample yields approximately 220,000 clones, roughly 85% seen once. J was trimmed by 3 bases and V by 5 bases; bases with no gene match: 8. The germline V gene has CDR1 PRHDT and CDR2 FYEKMQ (reference sequence). The CDR3 loop spans 15 amino acids. The sequence derives from a woman between 40 and 50 years old with acute COVID-19. The chain combines TRBV13 with TRBJ1-2, with TRBD1 identical over 8 bases. Sequencing was done on a sample of PBMCs or T cells enriched from blood (not recorded which). The CDR3 DNA reads TGTGCCAGCAGCACCCGCGGACAGGGTGACTATGGCTACACCTTC. Its translation: CASSTRGQGDYGYTF.